This TCR beta chain was captured by sequencing in a study of CD4 T cells in relation to SARS-CoV-2 and coronaviruses. Study in general: Crossreactive spike epitopes shared across donors were mapped to their HLA restriction.

TCRdb's copy holds only in-frame clones and misses some; the assay was immunoSEQ multiplex PCR. The sample shows approximately 60,000 clones, about 92% of them seen only once. Overall study findings and caveats: Crossreactivity was assessed only for spike protein, not other viral proteins.

To note about this clone: Antigen: not known.

The germline V and J ends were trimmed by 11 bases and 7 bases, with 18 bases remaining between them. The CDR3 totals 13 residues. The chain combines TRBV12-3 or TRBV12-4 with TRBJ2-1; D is ambiguous. The source of this sequence is an adult with COVID-19. Sequencing input: naive CD4+ T cells from PBMCs. Regarding subset: naive CD4+ T cells isolated by negative enrichment. The CDR3 protein is CALTRVQSNEQFF. CDR3 sequence (DNA): TGTGCCCTAACCCGGGTACAGAGTAATGAGCAGTTCTTC.